This T cell receptor beta chain derives from a study of blood T cell repertoires in COVID-19. The overall study: Material from acute and convalescent COVID-19 was sourced from the United States, Italy and Spain.

Germline V gene lookup returns CDR1 LNHNV and CDR2 YYDKDF (reference sequence). This CDR3 has 17 amino acids. V lost 1 base and J 0 bases, leaving 12 bases between the germline ends. Per the original methods: Reference gene primer amplification gave estimated nucleated cell counts. Sequenced by immunoSEQ multiplex PCR; TCRdb stores in-frame clones only, minus some. The V and J calls and clone size are taken from that table; D and trimming were inferred from the DNA. Counted here are 250,000 or so clones, more than 75% occurring once; the ten biggest clones make up about 1.6%. The source is a woman in her thirties or forties who had recovered from COVID-19. Source material: peripheral blood. The V and J genes are TRBV15 and TRBJ2-2, with TRBD1 as a possible D gene (6 bases). The CDR3 nucleotides read TGTGCCACCAGCAGAGCAACGACAGGACCGAACACCGGGGAGCTGTTTTTT. It translates to CATSRATTGPNTGELFF.